The 10 T cell receptor beta chains reported below all come from one sample, sequenced in a study of T cells in Graves' hyperthyroidism and ophthalmopathy. Amplification of TCR beta CDR3 regions used RNA as the template. The study used the HTBI primer set for a first-round RT-PCR of the TCR CDR3. Each CDR3 protein is one row after TCRdb ran MiXCR on the multiplex PCR reads. This table holds under 650,000 distinct CDR3 sequences, roughly 17% found once. Specimen: blood. Receptor source: a woman younger than 45 with Graves' hyperthyroidism.

In this sample, this clonotype turned up many times. The chain carries TRBV2 and TRBJ1-5, with a weak D call TRBD1 (5 bases). V gave up 2 bases and J gave up 2 bases, with 10 bases separating them. The CDR3 runs 15 residues. CDR1 and CDR2 from the germline V gene are SNHLY and FYNNEI. CDR3 amino acids: CASSEMGGGNQPQHF. DNA for the CDR3: TGTGCCAGCAGTGAAATGGGGGGAGGCAATCAGCCCCAGCATTTT.

The table lists this clonotype with a few counts. The V and J genes are TRBV6-2 or TRBV6-3 and TRBJ2-7; D tentatively fits TRBD1 or TRBD2 (6 bases each). CDR3 length equals 16 residues. Germline V gene data show CDR1 as MNHEY and CDR2 as SVGEGT. With 6 bases removed from V and 0 bases from J, the gap between germline ends came to 18 bases. The CDR3 reads CASRVSSRGHSYEQYF. The CDR3 DNA is TGTGCCAGCAGGGTCTCCTCGCGGGGACACTCCTACGAGCAGTACTTC.

There are many counts of this clonotype. This rearrangement joins TRBV6-1 to TRBJ1-2, with D possibly matching TRBD1 (5 bases). The CDR3 consists of 15 residues. V was shortened by 7 bases and J by 3 bases, with 18 bases between the two germline ends. The germline CDR1 and CDR2 sequences are MNHNS and SASEGT. The CDR3 sequence: CASTRGGWGDYGYTF. In nucleotides, the CDR3 is TGTGCCAGCACCCGCGGGGGGTGGGGGGACTATGGCTACACCTTC.

The gene calls are TRBV20-1 and TRBJ1-4; D is unclear. Germline values: CDR1 DFQATT, CDR2 SNEGSKA (reference sequence). The CDR3 has 15 residues. Trimming left V 0 bases short and J 7 bases short, with 15 bases between. The CDR3 loop is CSARDREKVREKLFF. The CDR3 nucleotides are TGCAGTGCTAGAGATCGGGAGAAGGTGCGTGAAAAACTGTTTTTT.

This clonotype was observed at least ten times. The CDR3 nucleotides read TGTGCCAGCAGTTTAGGGACCACCTCGGGAGATACGCAGTATTTT. It specifies CASSLGTTSGDTQYF. The gene calls are TRBV28 and TRBJ2-3; either TRBD1 or TRBD2 may fit D (5 bases each). CDR1 is MDHEN and CDR2 is SYDVKM in the germline V gene. The CDR3 spans 15 residues. The V gene lost 2 bases and the J gene lost 5 bases, with 14 bases spanning the gap.

This clonotype has ten or more counts. The CDR3 protein is CASSRRDSHYEQYF. CDR3 bases: TGTGCCAGCAGCCGCCGGGACTCCCACTACGAGCAGTACTTC. V is TRBV7-2 and J is TRBJ2-7; a possible D gene is TRBD2 (6 bases). V was shortened by 5 bases and J by 3 bases, with 14 bases between the two germline ends. This CDR3 contains 14 residues. Per the germline V gene, CDR1 is SGHTA and CDR2 is FQGNSA.

Many counts were recorded for this clonotype. This chain connects TRBV2 to TRBJ2-1; D unresolved. V gave up 8 bases and J gave up 7 bases, with 9 bases separating them. CDR1 is SNHLY, CDR2 FYNNEI, per germline. CDR3 size: 11 residues. The DNA of the CDR3 is TGTGCCAGCTCTGCGGAGAATGAGCAGTTCTTC. Its translation: CASSAENEQFF. Full variable domain (remainder filled in from reference TRBV2 and TRBJ2-1): EPEVTQTPSHQVTQMGQEVILRCVPISNHLYFYWYRQILGQKVEFLVSFYNNEISEKSEIFDDQFSVERPDGSNFTLKIRSTKLEDSAMYFCASSAENEQFFGPGTRLTVL.

V and J are TRBV29-1 and TRBJ2-2, with TRBD2 matching over 8 bases. V was clipped by 7 bases and J by 4 bases; unmatched bases: 2. The CDR3 spans 12 residues. CDR1 is SQVTM and CDR2 is ANQGSEA in the germline V gene. The CDR3 nucleotides are TGCAGCGCGGGGGGGGCCACCGGGGAGCTGTTTTTT. Amino acid sequence: CSAGGATGELFF.

At least ten counts were recorded for this clonotype. CDR3: CASSQRLQRDEQYF. The DNA for the CDR3 is TGTGCCAGCAGCCAACGACTACAGCGCGACGAGCAGTACTTC. The rearrangement uses TRBV3-1 and TRBJ2-7; D may be TRBD2 (5 bases). V shed 2 bases and J shed 5 bases, with 13 bases lying between them. The length of the CDR3 is 14 residues. The V gene's germline CDR1 is LGHDT and CDR2 YNNKEL (reference sequence).

This clonotype appeared a few times. The V gene is TRBV5-6, the J gene TRBJ1-2, with no clear D. Trimming removed 2 bases from V and 4 bases from J, with 15 bases in between. This CDR3 region has 15 residues. In germline, CDR1 is SGHDT, CDR2 YYEEEE. CDR3 nucleotide sequence: TGTGCCAGCAGCTTCTGGCGACGACCGGGCTATGGCTACACCTTC. Its translation is CASSFWRRPGYGYTF.